The clone carrying this T cell receptor (beta chain) was observed a few times. This entry is derived from a study of T-cell reconstitution after alpha-beta-depleted transplantation in children. In germline, CDR1 is KGHDR, CDR2 SFDVKD. The trim removed 2 bases at V and 8 bases at J, leaving 11 bases unmatched. This CDR3 region has 17 residues. Researchers prepared the TCRbeta library using unique molecular identifiers, the study reports. TCRdb analysed the PCR reads with MiXCR anew, one entry per CDR3 protein. Of around 250,000 distinct CDR3 sequences in the sample, more than 9% are singletons; the top ten hold around a tenth.

The source was PBMCs from the stem cell graft donor, collected from the stem cell graft. The receptor's source is a human donor who donated a stem cell graft to a child with SCID. The chain couples TRBV24-1 to TRBJ2-1; TRBD2 matches 10 bases. DNA for the CDR3: TGTGCCACCAGTGATTCGGAGTTAGCGGGGGGTCGAGATGAGCAGTTCTTC. Protein: CATSDSELAGGRDEQFF.